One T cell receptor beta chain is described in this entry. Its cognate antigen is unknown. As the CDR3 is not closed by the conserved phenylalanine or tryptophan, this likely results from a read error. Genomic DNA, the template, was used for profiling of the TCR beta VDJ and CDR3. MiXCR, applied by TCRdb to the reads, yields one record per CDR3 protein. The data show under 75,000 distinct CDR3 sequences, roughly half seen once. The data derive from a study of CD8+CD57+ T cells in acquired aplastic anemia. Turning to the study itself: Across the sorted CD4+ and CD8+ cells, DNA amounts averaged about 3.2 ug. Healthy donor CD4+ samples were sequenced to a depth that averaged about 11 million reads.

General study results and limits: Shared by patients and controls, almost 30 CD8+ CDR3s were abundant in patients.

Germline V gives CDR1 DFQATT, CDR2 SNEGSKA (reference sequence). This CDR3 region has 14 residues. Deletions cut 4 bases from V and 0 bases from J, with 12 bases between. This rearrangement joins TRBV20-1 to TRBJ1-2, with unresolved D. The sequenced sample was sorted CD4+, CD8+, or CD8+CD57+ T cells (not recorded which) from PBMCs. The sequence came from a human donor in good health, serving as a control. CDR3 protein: CSAKRTASNYGYTL. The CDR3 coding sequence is TGCAGTGCTAAGAGGACCGCGTCTAACTATGGCTACACCCTC.